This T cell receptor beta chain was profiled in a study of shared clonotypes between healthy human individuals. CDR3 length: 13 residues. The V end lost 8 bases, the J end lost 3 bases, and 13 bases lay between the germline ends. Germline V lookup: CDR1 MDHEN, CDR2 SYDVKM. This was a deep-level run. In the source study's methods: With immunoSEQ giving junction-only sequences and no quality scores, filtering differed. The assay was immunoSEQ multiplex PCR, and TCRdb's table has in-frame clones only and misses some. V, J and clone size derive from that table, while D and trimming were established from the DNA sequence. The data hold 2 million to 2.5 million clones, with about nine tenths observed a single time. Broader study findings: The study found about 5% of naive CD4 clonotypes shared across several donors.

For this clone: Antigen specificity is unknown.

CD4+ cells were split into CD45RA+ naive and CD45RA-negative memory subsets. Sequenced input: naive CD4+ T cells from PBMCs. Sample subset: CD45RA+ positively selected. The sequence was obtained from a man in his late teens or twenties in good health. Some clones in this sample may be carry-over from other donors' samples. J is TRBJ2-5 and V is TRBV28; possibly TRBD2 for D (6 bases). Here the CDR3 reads CASLNWGEETQYF. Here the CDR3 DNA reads TGTGCCAGCCTCAATTGGGGGGAAGAGACCCAGTACTTC. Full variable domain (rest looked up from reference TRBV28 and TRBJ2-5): DVKVTQSSRYLVKRTGEKVFLECVQDMDHENMFWYRQDPGLGLRLIYFSYDVKMKEKGDIPEGYSVSREKKERFSLILESASTNQTSMYLCASLNWGEETQYFGPGTRLLVL.